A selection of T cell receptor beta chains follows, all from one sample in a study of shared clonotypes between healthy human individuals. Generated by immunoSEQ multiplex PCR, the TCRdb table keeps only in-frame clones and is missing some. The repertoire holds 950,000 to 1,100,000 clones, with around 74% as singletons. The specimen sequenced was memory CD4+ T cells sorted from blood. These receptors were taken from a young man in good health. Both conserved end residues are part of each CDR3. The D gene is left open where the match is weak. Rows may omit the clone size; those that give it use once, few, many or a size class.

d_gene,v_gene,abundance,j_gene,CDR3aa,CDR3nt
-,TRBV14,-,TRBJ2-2,CASSQGASGELFF,TGTGCCAGCAGCCAGGGGGCTTCCGGGGAGCTGTTTTTT
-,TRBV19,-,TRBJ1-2,CASPGSCYGYTF,TGTGCCAGCCCGGGCAGTTGCTATGGCTACACCTTC
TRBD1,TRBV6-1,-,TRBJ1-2,CASSEQTGGGYGYTF,TGTGCCAGCAGTGAGCAGACAGGGGGAGGCTATGGCTACACCTTC
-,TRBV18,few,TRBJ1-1,CASSANQNTEAFF,TGTGCCAGCTCAGCAAACCAGAACACTGAAGCTTTCTTT
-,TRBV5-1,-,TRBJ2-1,CASSPSGGYEQFF,TGCGCCAGCAGCCCCTCGGGGGGCTATGAGCAGTTCTTC
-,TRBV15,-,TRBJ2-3,CATSRDHPGYTQYF,TGTGCCACCAGCAGAGATCACCCGGGATATACGCAGTATTTT
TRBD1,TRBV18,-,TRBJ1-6,CASSPNRGDNSPLHF,TGTGCCAGCTCACCAAACAGGGGAGATAATTCACCCCTCCACTTT
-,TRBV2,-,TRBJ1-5,CASSGQGTKGQPQHF,TGTGCCAGCAGTGGGCAGGGCACTAAGGGTCAGCCCCAGCATTTT
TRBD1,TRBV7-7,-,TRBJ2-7,CASSTDRVKSGDYEQYF,TGTGCTAGCAGCACGGACAGGGTTAAATCAGGAGACTACGAGCAGTACTTC
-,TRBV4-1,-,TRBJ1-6,CASSQVLLATLHF,TGCGCCAGCAGCCAAGTTCTACTCGCTACCCTCCACTTT
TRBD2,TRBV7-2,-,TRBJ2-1,CAIKLAGGPGEQFF,TGTGCCATAAAACTAGCGGGAGGGCCCGGTGAGCAGTTCTTC
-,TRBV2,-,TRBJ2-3,CASSELARTDTQYF,TGTGCCAGCAGTGAACTAGCACGCACAGATACGCAGTATTTT
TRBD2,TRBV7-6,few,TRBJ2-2,CASSLGLAGVAGELFF,TGTGCCAGCAGCCTGGGACTAGCGGGGGTGGCCGGGGAGCTGTTTTTT
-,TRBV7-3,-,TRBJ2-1,CASSPSAPVPHNEQFF,TGTGCCAGCAGCCCGTCGGCACCCGTCCCCCACAATGAGCAGTTCTTC
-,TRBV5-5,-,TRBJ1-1,CASSLLRGTEAFF,TGTGCCAGCAGCTTGTTGCGGGGCACTGAAGCTTTCTTT
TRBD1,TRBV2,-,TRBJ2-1,CASTSLQGQDEQFF,TGTGCCAGCACCTCCTTACAGGGGCAGGATGAGCAGTTCTTC
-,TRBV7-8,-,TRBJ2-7,CASSQMTGTQDEQYF,TGTGCCAGCAGCCAAATGACAGGGACTCAGGACGAGCAGTACTTC
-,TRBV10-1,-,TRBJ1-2,CASSPGTSYGYTF,TGCGCCAGCAGTCCCGGGACAAGCTATGGCTACACCTTC
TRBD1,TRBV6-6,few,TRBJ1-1,CASSYRTGLNEAFF,TGTGCCAGCAGTTACCGGACAGGGTTGAATGAAGCTTTCTTT